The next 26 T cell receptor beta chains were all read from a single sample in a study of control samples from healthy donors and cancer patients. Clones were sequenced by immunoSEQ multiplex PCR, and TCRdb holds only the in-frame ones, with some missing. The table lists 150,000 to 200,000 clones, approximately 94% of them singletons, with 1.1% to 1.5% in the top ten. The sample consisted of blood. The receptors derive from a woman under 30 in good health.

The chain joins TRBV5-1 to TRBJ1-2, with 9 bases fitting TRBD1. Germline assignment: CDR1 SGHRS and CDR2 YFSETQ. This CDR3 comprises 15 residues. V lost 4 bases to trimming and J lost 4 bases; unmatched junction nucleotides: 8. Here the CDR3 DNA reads TGCGCCAGCAGCCCCGGAACAGGGGGCACCTATGGCTACACCTTC. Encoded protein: CASSPGTGGTYGYTF.

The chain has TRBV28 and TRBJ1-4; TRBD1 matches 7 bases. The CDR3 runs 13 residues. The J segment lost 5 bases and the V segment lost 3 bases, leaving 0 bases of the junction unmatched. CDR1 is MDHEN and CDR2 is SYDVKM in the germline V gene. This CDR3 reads CASSLTGNEKLFF. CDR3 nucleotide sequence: TGTGCCAGCAGTTTGACAGGGAATGAAAAACTGTTTTTT.

The CDR3 sequence: CASRKGDNQPQHF. The CDR3 nucleotides are TGTGCCAGCAGGAAGGGGGATAATCAGCCCCAGCATTTT. This chain connects TRBV2 to TRBJ1-5, with D maybe TRBD1 (6 bases). V dropped 6 bases and J dropped 4 bases, with 10 bases sitting between them. This CDR3 comprises 13 residues. Germline assignment: CDR1 SNHLY and CDR2 FYNNEI.

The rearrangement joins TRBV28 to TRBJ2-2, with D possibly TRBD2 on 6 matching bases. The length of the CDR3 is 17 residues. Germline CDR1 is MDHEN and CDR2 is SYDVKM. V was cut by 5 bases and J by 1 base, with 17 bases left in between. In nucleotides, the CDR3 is TGTGCCAGCAGTCCCAACCGGTGGGGGGAGAACACCGGGGAGCTGTTTTTT. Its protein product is CASSPNRWGENTGELFF.

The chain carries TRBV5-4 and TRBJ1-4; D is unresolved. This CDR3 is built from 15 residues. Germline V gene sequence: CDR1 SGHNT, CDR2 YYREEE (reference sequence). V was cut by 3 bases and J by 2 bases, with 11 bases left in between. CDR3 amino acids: CASSSYGITNEKLFF. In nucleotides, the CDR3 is TGTGCCAGCAGCTCATACGGAATCACTAATGAAAAACTGTTTTTT.

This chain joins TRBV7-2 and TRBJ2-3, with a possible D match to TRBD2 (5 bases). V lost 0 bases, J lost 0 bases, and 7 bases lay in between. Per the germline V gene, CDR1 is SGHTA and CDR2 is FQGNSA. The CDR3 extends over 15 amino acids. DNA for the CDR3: TGTGCCAGCAGCTTAGCTCGGGGAAGCACAGATACGCAGTATTTT. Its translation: CASSLARGSTDTQYF.

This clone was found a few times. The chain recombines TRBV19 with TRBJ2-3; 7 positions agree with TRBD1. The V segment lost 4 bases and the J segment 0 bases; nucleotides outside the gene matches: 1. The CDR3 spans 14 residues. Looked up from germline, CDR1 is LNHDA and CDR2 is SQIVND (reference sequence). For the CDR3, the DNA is TGTGCCAGTAGTAGGGGACAGAGCACAGATACGCAGTATTTT. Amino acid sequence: CASSRGQSTDTQYF.

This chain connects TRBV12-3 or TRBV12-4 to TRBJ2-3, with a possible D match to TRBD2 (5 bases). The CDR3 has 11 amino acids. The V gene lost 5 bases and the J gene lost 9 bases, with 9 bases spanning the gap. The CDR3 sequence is CASSDSGTQYF. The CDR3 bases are TGTGCCAGCAGTGATTCGGGAACGCAGTATTTT.

The CDR3 region is CSVAKEINQPQHF. As DNA, the CDR3 is TGCAGCGTTGCCAAAGAGATCAATCAGCCCCAGCATTTT. The V call is TRBV29-1, the J call TRBJ1-5; D is uncertain. CDR3 length equals 13 residues. Trimming removed 4 bases at V and 3 bases at J, with 10 bases between. The germline CDR1 and CDR2 sequences are SQVTM and ANQGSEA.

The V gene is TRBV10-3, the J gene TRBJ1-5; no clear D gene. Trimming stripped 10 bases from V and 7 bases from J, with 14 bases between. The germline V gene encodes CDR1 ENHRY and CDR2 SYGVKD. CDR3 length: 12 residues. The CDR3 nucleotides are TGTGCCACGGGTCCCCCAGACCAGCCCCAGCATTTT. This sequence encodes CATGPPDQPQHF.

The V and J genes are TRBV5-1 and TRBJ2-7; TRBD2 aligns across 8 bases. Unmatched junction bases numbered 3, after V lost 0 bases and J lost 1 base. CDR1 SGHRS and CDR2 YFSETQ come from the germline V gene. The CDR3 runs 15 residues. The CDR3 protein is CASSLGSGISYEQYF. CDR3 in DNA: TGCGCCAGCAGCTTGGGTAGCGGGATATCCTACGAGCAGTACTTC.

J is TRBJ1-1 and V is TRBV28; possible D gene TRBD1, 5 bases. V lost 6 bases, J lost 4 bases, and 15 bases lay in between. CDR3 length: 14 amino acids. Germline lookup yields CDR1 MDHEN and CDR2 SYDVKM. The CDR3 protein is CASSPTGYFTEAFF. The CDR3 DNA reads TGTGCCAGCAGCCCTACAGGATATTTCACTGAAGCTTTCTTT.

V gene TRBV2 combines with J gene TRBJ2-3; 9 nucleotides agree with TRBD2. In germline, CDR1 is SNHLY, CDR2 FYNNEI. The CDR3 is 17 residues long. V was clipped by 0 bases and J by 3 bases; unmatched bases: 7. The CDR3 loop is CASSEALAGGMTDTQYF. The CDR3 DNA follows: TGTGCCAGCAGTGAAGCGCTGGCGGGAGGGATGACAGATACGCAGTATTTT.

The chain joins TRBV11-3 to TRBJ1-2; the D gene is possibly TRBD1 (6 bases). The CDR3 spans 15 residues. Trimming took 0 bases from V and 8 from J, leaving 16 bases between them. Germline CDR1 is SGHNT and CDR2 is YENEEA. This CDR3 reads CASSLDHGQWWGYTF. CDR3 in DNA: TGTGCCAGCAGCTTAGATCATGGACAGTGGTGGGGCTACACCTTC. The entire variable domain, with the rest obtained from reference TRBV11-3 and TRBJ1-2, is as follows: EAGVVQSPRYKIIEKKQPVAFWCNPISGHNTLYWYLQNLGQGPELLIRYENEEAVDDSQLPKDRFSAERLKGVDSTLKIQPAELGDSAVYLCASSLDHGQWWGYTFGSGTRLTVV.

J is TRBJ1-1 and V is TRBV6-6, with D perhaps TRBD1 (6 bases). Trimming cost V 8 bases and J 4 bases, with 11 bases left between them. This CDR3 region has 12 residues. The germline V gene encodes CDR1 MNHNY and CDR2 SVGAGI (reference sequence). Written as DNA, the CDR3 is TGTGCCAGCGGATTACAGGGCACTGAAGCTTTCTTT. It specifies CASGLQGTEAFF.

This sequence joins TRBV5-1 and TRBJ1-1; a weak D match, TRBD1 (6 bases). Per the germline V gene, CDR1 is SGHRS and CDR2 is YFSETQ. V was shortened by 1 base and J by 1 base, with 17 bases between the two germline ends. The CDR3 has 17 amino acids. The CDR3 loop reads CASSLSPPGAGNTEAFF. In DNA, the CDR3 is TGCGCCAGCAGCTTGTCCCCGCCAGGGGCGGGGAACACTGAAGCTTTCTTT.

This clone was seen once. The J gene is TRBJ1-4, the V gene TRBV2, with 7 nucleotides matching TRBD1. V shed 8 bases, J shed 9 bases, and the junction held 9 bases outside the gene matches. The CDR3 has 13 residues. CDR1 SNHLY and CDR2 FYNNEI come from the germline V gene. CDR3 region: CASADREGQKLFF. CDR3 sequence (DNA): TGTGCCAGCGCCGACAGGGAAGGACAAAAACTGTTTTTT.

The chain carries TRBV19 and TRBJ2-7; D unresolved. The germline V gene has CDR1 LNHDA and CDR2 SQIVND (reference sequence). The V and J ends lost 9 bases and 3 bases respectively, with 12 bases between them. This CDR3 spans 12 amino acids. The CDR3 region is CASSGMFYEQYF. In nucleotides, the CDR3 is TGTGCCAGCAGTGGGATGTTCTACGAGCAGTACTTC.

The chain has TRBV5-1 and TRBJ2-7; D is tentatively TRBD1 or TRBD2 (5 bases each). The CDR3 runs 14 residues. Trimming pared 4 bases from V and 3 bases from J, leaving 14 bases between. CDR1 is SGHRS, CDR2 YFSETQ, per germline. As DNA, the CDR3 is TGCGCCAGCAGCGAGGGGCCTGGCCTCTACGAGCAGTACTTC. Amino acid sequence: CASSEGPGLYEQYF.

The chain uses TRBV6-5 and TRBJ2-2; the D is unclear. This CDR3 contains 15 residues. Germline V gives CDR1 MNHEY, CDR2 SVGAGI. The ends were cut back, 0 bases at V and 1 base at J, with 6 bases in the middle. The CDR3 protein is CASSYSSRNTGELFF. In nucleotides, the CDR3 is TGTGCCAGCAGTTACTCGAGTAGGAACACCGGGGAGCTGTTTTTT.

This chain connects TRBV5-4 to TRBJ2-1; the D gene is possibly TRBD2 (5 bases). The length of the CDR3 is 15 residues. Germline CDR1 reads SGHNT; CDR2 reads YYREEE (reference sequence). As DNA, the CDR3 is TGTGCTACTGGAAGGGAGAGCCAACAAAACAATGAGCAGTTCTTC. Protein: CATGRESQQNNEQFF. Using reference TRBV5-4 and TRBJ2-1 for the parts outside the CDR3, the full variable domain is ETGVTQSPTHLIKTRGQQVTLRCSSQSGHNTVSWYQQALGQGPQFIFQYYREEENGRGNFPPRFSGLQFPNYSSELNVNALELDDSALYLCATGRESQQNNEQFFGPGTRLTVL.

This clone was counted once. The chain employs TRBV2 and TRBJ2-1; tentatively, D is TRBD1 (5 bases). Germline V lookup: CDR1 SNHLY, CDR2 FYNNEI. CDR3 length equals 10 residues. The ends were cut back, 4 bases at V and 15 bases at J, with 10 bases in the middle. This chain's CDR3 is CASSVQVLFF. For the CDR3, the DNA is TGTGCCAGCAGTGTACAGGTTCTGTTCTTC.

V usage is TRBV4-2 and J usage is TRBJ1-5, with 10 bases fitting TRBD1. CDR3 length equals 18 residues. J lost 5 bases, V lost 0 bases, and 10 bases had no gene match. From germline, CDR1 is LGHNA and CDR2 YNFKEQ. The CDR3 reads CASSQDERGQGGDQPQHF. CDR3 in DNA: TGTGCCAGCAGCCAAGATGAAAGAGGACAGGGGGGCGATCAGCCCCAGCATTTT.

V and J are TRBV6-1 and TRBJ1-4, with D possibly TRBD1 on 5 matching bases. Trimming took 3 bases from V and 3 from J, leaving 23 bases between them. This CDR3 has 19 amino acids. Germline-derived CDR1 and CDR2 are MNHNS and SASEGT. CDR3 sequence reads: CASSDPFGVTDASNEKLFF. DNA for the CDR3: TGTGCCAGCAGTGATCCGTTTGGGGTGACAGACGCTTCTAATGAAAAACTGTTTTTT.

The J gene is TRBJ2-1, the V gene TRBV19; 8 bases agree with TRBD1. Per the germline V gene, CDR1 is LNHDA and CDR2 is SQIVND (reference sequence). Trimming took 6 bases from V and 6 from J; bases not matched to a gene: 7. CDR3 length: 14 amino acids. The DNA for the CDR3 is TGTGCCAGTAGGGACAGGGAAAATTTCAATGAGCAGTTCTTC. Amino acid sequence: CASRDRENFNEQFF.

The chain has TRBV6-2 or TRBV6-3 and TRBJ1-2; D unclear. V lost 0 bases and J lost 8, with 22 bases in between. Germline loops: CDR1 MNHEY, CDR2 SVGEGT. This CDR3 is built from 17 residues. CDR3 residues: CASSYSMDPYDKRGYTF. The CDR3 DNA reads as TGTGCCAGCAGTTACTCGATGGACCCCTACGACAAGAGGGGCTACACCTTC.